One and the same sample provided the 23 T cell receptor beta chains below, sequenced in a study of CD8+CD57+ T cells in acquired aplastic anemia. Genomic DNA acted as the template from which TCR beta VDJ combination and CDR3 sequence profiling were carried out. TCRdb ran MiXCR on the reads and lists one entry per CDR3 protein. The data contain about 160,000 distinct CDR3 sequences, just under 45% of them singletons. Sequencing used sorted CD4+, CD8+, or CD8+CD57+ T cells (not recorded which) from PBMCs. Receptors were obtained from a human donor in good health.

This clonotype was seen at least ten times. The rearrangement uses TRBV5-1 and TRBJ1-5; a weak D match, TRBD1 (5 bases). The CDR3 is 14 amino acids. CDR1 and CDR2 from the germline V gene are SGHRS and YFSETQ. Between the trimmed V and J ends, which lost 2 bases and 3 bases, there was a span of 9 bases. The CDR3 reads CASSFGGDNQPQHF. In DNA, the CDR3 is TGCGCCAGCAGCTTCGGGGGGGACAATCAGCCCCAGCATTTT. The full variable domain, completed using reference TRBV5-1 and TRBJ1-5, is KAGVTQTPRYLIKTRGQQVTLSCSPISGHRSVSWYQQTPGQGLQFLFEYFSETQRNKGNFPGRFSGRQFSNSRSEMNVSTLELGDSALYLCASSFGGDNQPQHFGDGTRLSIL.

Only one count was recorded for this clonotype. The chain combines TRBV7-6 with TRBJ2-7, with TRBD2 matching 11 bases. The CDR3 runs to 15 residues. Germline CDR1 is SGHVS and CDR2 is FNYEAQ. With 4 bases clipped from V and 3 bases from J, the junction kept 5 bases outside the gene matches. In DNA, the CDR3 is TGTGCCAGCAGCTACGCCGGGACTAGCGGCTACGAGCAGTACTTC. Its translation is CASSYAGTSGYEQYF.

Comment on this clonotype: A read error is possible here, since a much larger clone lies one base away. In this CDR3 the conserved last residue, phenylalanine or tryptophan, is missing, so a read error is likely. The V call is TRBV5-1, the J call TRBJ1-2; D unresolved. This CDR3 is 16 amino acids long. The V gene lost 0 bases and the J gene lost 7 bases, with 19 bases spanning the gap. The germline CDR1 and CDR2 sequences are SGHRS and YFSETQ. The CDR3, as DNA: TGCGCCAGCAGCTTGGCCGTCGCAGACATTCCGAGTGGCTACACCTCC. Its protein product is CASSLAVADIPSGYTS.

V and J are TRBV30 and TRBJ2-2; TRBD2 matches 9 bases. The V gene's germline CDR1 is GTSNPN and CDR2 SVGIG (reference sequence). The CDR3 covers 13 residues. The CDR3 loop reads CVCGRANTGELFF. CDR3 DNA: TGTGTCTGCGGGAGGGCGAACACCGGGGAGCTGTTTTTT.

The chain employs TRBV10-3 and TRBJ2-3, with no clear D. The CDR3 extends over 13 amino acids. Trimming cost V 4 bases and J 1 base, with 6 bases left between them. Germline lookup yields CDR1 ENHRY and CDR2 SYGVKD. The CDR3: CAISGKGTDTQYF. CDR3 coding DNA: TGTGCCATCAGTGGAAAGGGCACAGATACGCAGTATTTT.

The chain is built from TRBV19 and TRBJ1-5; D is uncertain. Looked up from germline, CDR1 is LNHDA and CDR2 is SQIVND (reference sequence). The CDR3 is 13 residues long. The V end was cut by 3 bases, the J end by 9 bases, with 12 bases between. The CDR3 bases are TGTGCCAGTAGTATGGGAATCGCCGGGCCCCAGCATTTT. Translation gives CASSMGIAGPQHF.

This clonotype was found many times. The chain couples TRBV6-1 to TRBJ1-1; possible D gene TRBD1, 5 bases. Looked up from germline, CDR1 is MNHNS and CDR2 is SASEGT. V shed 2 bases and J shed 7 bases, with 14 bases lying between them. The CDR3 length is 14 residues. CDR3 nucleotides: TGTGCCAGCAGTGAAACAGGCGTCGCCCTTGAAGCTTTCTTT. Residues: CASSETGVALEAFF.

The gene calls are TRBV25-1 and TRBJ1-2; D gene ambiguous. The CDR3 runs to 13 residues. Germline CDR1 reads MGHDK; CDR2 reads SYGVNS. V shed 6 bases and J shed 5 bases, with 13 bases lying between them. The CDR3 loop reads CASSLRQGYGYTF. The CDR3 DNA follows: TGTGCCAGCAGCTTACGACAAGGATATGGCTACACCTTC.

This clonotype was observed at least ten times. The CDR3 spells CASSIRGRGAAEQFF. DNA for the CDR3: TGTGCCAGTAGTATTAGGGGTAGGGGGGCCGCTGAGCAGTTCTTC. This sequence joins TRBV19 and TRBJ2-1; the D call may be TRBD1 or TRBD2 (6 bases each). The germline V and J ends were trimmed by 3 bases and 9 bases, with 18 bases remaining between them. CDR1 LNHDA and CDR2 SQIVND come from the germline V gene (reference sequence). This CDR3 is built from 15 residues.

This clonotype was counted ten times or more. The chain links TRBV7-3 to TRBJ1-2; TRBD1 agrees at 8 bases. V lost 4 bases, J lost 4 bases, and 2 bases stayed unmatched. CDR1 and CDR2 (germline): SGHTA, FQGTGA. The CDR3 loop spans 13 amino acids. The CDR3 is CASSSTGGYGYTF. The CDR3 coding sequence is TGTGCCAGCAGCTCCACAGGGGGCTATGGCTACACCTTC.

This clonotype was seen a few times. The chain employs TRBV24-1 and TRBJ1-1; D uncertain. The V end was cut by 3 bases, the J end by 1 base, with 14 bases between. This CDR3 spans 16 amino acids. Germline V gene sequence: CDR1 KGHDR, CDR2 SFDVKD. The CDR3 bases are TGTGCCACCAGTGATGACGGAGGAGTGGAGAACACTGAAGCTTTCTTT. This sequence encodes CATSDDGGVENTEAFF.

V usage is TRBV19 and J usage is TRBJ2-3, with D perhaps TRBD1 (6 bases). Trimming removed 9 bases from V and 1 base from J, with 11 bases in between. Germline V gene lookup returns CDR1 LNHDA and CDR2 SQIVND (reference sequence). The CDR3 has 13 residues. Written as DNA, the CDR3 is TGTGCCAGCCAGGGGTCTCGCACAGATACGCAGTATTTT. It encodes CASQGSRTDTQYF. Full variable domain (outside the CDR3, taken from reference TRBV19 and TRBJ2-3): DGGITQSPKYLFRKEGQNVTLSCEQNLNHDAMYWYRQDPGQGLRLIYYSQIVNDFQKGDIAEGYSVSREKKESFPLTVTSAQKNPTAFYLCASQGSRTDTQYFGPGTRLTVL.

To note about this clonotype: The junction does not match germline at one end; this may be a read error. This sequence joins TRBV2 and TRBJ1-3; 10 bases are shared with TRBD1. The CDR3 contains 15 residues. In germline, CDR1 is SNHLY, CDR2 FYNNEI. This CDR3 reads CASREDRGRGNTIYF. The DNA for the CDR3 is TGTGCCAGCAGGGAAGACAGGGGGCGTGGAAACACCATATATTTT.

This clonotype was seen only a few times. The chain is built from TRBV6-5 and TRBJ2-3; TRBD2 matches at 8 bases. The trim removed 0 bases at V and 4 bases at J, leaving 6 bases unmatched. Germline V CDR1 and CDR2: MNHEY, SVGAGI. The CDR3 totals 16 residues. The CDR3 sequence is CASSYSSSGSPDTQYF. The CDR3 nucleotides are TGTGCCAGCAGTTACTCCTCTAGCGGGTCCCCAGATACGCAGTATTTT.

In the case of this clonotype: This sequence may be a read error, since a much larger clone differs from it by one base. CDR3: CASSLGLAYTIYF. CDR3 DNA sequence: TGTGCCAGCAGTTTGGGGTTAGCGTACACCATATATTTT. The chain recombines TRBV25-1 with TRBJ1-3; unclear D gene. V was pared by 5 bases and J by 8 bases, with 13 bases between. Germline V gene lookup returns CDR1 MGHDK and CDR2 SYGVNS. This CDR3 spans 13 amino acids.

The chain is built from TRBV15 and TRBJ2-5; D unclear. Germline lookup yields CDR1 LNHNV and CDR2 YYDKDF (reference sequence). There are 14 residues in the CDR3. V dropped 3 bases and J dropped 4 bases, with 12 bases sitting between them. CDR3 protein: CATSSPARAETQYF. CDR3 in DNA: TGTGCCACCAGCAGCCCCGCCCGGGCAGAGACCCAGTACTTC.

This clonotype was counted only a few times. The V call is TRBV7-9, the J call TRBJ2-7; TRBD2 matches 9 bases. The CDR3 has 15 amino acids. CDR1 is SEHNR and CDR2 is FQNEAQ in the germline V gene (reference sequence). The V gene end was trimmed by 5 bases and the J gene end by 3 bases; junction bases not matched to a gene: 8. CDR3: CASSPYSGSIYEQYF. The CDR3 coding sequence is TGTGCCAGCAGCCCGTATAGCGGGAGCATCTACGAGCAGTACTTC.

In this sample, this clonotype turned up once. The J gene is TRBJ2-7, the V gene TRBV7-3, with D unclear. Germline V lookup: CDR1 SGHTA, CDR2 FQGTGA. Trimming removed 7 bases at V and 5 bases at J, with 12 bases between. The CDR3 consists of 12 residues. The CDR3 sequence is CASTSPDHEQYF. The CDR3 DNA sequence: TGTGCCAGCACCTCCCCCGACCACGAGCAGTACTTC.

This clonotype appeared many times. The rearrangement links TRBV7-2 to TRBJ1-1, with TRBD1 matching over 7 bases. V shed 1 base, J shed 9 bases, and the junction held 5 bases outside the gene matches. The CDR3 covers 13 residues. From germline, CDR1 is SGHTA and CDR2 FQGNSA. CDR3 in amino acids: CASSLVDRSQAFF. CDR3 sequence (DNA): TGTGCCAGCAGCTTAGTGGACAGGTCGCAAGCTTTCTTT.

The chain carries TRBV7-2 and TRBJ1-2; a weak D match, TRBD1 (6 bases). The ends were cut back, 6 bases at V and 4 bases at J, with 12 bases in the middle. The CDR3 has 13 residues. Per germline, CDR1 SGHTA and CDR2 FQGNSA. The CDR3 loop is CASSATGIYGYTF. CDR3 nucleotides: TGTGCCAGCAGTGCTACAGGGATCTATGGCTACACCTTC.

The chain links TRBV29-1 to TRBJ1-1; the D is unclear. Per the germline V gene, CDR1 is SQVTM and CDR2 is ANQGSEA. The CDR3 length is 12 residues. Trimming removed 7 bases from V and 1 base from J, with 10 bases in between. In DNA, the CDR3 is TGCAGCGCTCTGAAGCCGAACACTGAAGCTTTCTTT. This encodes CSALKPNTEAFF.

With regard to this clonotype: A clone one base away is much larger, so this may be a read error. V is TRBV20-1 and J is TRBJ1-4; the D gene is possibly TRBD1 (5 bases). The germline V gene has CDR1 DFQATT and CDR2 SNEGSKA (reference sequence). CDR3 length: 17 amino acids. In DNA form, the CDR3 reads TGCGGTGCTAGTGGCGGGGCGGTATCGGGGGGTAATGAAAAACTGTTTTTT. Translated: CGASGGAVSGGNEKLFF.

The gene calls are TRBV7-2 and TRBJ2-5, with 7 nucleotides matching TRBD2. Germline V CDR1 and CDR2: SGHTA, FQGNSA. Germline trimming cut 3 bases from V and 4 bases from J; bases unmatched to any gene: 5. The CDR3 sequence is 14 residues long. The CDR3 sequence is CASSLGGFGETQYF. The CDR3 region has the DNA TGTGCCAGCAGCTTGGGAGGGTTTGGAGAGACCCAGTACTTC.